The text below deals with one TCR beta chain. What it binds is not known. The sample is drawn from a study of early T cells in non-severe SARS-CoV-2 infection. Study-wide background: Chains stayed unpaired after sequencing of bulk RNA from unsorted whole blood. Study-wide findings and caveats: VDJdb matching favored anti-spike CD8 responses, missing private and CD4 specificities.

Individual cDNA molecules received unique molecular identifiers. MiXCR was run by TCRdb on the 5' RACE reads, yielding one entry per CDR3 protein. This sample has about 37,000 distinct CDR3 sequences, with 5.8% found just once. The TCR was taken from an adult who was a healthcare worker with PCR-confirmed SARS-CoV-2 infection or an uninfected control (not recorded which). The sequencing sample was made of whole blood.

This chain's CDR3 is CATSRDYKEKLFF. Written as DNA, the CDR3 is TGTGCCACCAGCAGAGACTATAAGGAAAAACTGTTTTTT. V is TRBV15 and J is TRBJ1-4; D is undetermined. Trimming shortened V by 0 bases and J by 8 bases, and 7 bases separated the two germline ends. Germline lookup yields CDR1 LNHNV and CDR2 YYDKDF (reference sequence). The CDR3 covers 13 residues. The full variable domain, completed using reference TRBV15 and TRBJ1-4, is DAMVIQNPRYQVTQFGKPVTLSCSQTLNHNVMYWYQQKSSQAPKLLFHYYDKDFNNEADTPDNFQSRRPNTSFCFLDIRSPGLGDTAMYLCATSRDYKEKLFFGSGTQLSVL.